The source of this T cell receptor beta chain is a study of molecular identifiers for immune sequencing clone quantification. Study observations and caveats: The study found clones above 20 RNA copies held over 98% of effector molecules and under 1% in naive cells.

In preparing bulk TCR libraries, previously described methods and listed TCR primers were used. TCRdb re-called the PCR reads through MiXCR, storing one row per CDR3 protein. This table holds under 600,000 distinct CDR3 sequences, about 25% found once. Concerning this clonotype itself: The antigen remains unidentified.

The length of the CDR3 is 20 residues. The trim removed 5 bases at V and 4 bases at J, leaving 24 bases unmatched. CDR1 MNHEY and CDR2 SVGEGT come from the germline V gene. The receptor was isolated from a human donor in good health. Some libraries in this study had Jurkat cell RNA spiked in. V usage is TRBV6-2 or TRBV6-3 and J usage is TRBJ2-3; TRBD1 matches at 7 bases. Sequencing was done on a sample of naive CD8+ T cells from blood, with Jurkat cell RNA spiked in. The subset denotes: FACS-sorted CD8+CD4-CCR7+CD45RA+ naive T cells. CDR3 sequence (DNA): TGTGCCAGCAGTACTAACCGGGACAGCTTGGAAGGGGGTTTAGCAGATACGCAGTATTTT. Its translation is CASSTNRDSLEGGLADTQYF.